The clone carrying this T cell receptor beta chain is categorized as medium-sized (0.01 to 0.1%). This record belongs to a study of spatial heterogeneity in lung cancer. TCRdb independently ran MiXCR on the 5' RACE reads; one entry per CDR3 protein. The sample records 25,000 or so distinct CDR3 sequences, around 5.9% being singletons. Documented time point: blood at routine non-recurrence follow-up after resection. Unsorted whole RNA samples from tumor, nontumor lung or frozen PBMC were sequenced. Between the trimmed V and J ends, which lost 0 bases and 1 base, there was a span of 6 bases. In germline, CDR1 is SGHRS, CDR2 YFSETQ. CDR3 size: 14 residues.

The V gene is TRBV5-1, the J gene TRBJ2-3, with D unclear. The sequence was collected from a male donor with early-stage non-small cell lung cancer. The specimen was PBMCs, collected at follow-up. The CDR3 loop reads CASSLDLGTDTQYF. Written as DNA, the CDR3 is TGCGCCAGCAGCTTGGACTTAGGCACAGATACGCAGTATTTT.